This TCR beta chain originates from a study of cytomegalovirus exposure and HLA in healthy donors. Notes on the study in general: Later analysis identified around 15,000 TCR beta sequences associated with HLA alleles, using a false discovery rate threshold of 0.05. Segments of the TCR beta V type were, in most cases, productive about 87% or about 30% of the time in an earlier analysis.

A note on this clone: Its antigen is not known.

This CDR3 contains 18 residues. Trimming took 0 bases from V and 2 from J, leaving 19 bases between them. Germline-derived CDR1 and CDR2 are SGHDT and YYEEEE. PCR amplification relied on 60 Vbeta primers (plus 13 Jbeta primers). Clones were sequenced by immunoSEQ multiplex PCR, and TCRdb holds only the in-frame ones, with some missing. This sample yields about 180,000 clones, of which about four fifths are seen a single time; 1.9% belongs to the top ten. The J gene is TRBJ2-3, the V gene TRBV5-6, with D possibly being TRBD2 (7 bases). The source material was PBMCs. The sequence came from a woman in her 30s in good health and CMV-seronegative. The CDR3 sequence is CASSLGARGPPLTDTQYF. CDR3 nucleotides: TGTGCCAGCAGCTTGGGTGCGCGGGGGCCGCCCCTCACAGATACGCAGTATTTT. The full variable domain, rest sourced from reference TRBV5-6 and TRBJ2-3, is DAGVTQSPTHLIKTRGQQVTLRCSPKSGHDTVSWYQQALGQGPQFIFQYYEEEERQRGNFPDRFSGHQFPNYSSELNVNALLLGDSALYLCASSLGARGPPLTDTQYFGPGTRLTVL.